These T cell receptor beta chains were read from a single sample in a study of T cell responses to AZD1222 COVID-19 vaccine. This table comes from immunoSEQ multiplex PCR, and its TCRdb copy is limited to in-frame clones, with some not included. Here the sample spans 250,000 to 300,000 clones, 90% to 95% being singletons. The specimen was peripheral blood, collected 28 days after the second AZD1222 dose. The receptors derive from an adult who received the AZD1222 COVID-19 vaccine. The CDR3 runs from the conserved cysteine through the conserved F or W. The D gene is left open where the match is weak. Clone size is shown for a subset of rows, as once, few, many or a class of expanded clone.

- - TRBJ2-5 TRBV28 CASSSTPETQYF TGTGCCAGCAGTTCGACCCCGGAGACCCAGTACTTC
once - TRBJ1-1 TRBV19 CASSPRENTEAFF TGTGCCAGTAGTCCCCGGGAGAACACTGAAGCTTTCTTT
- - TRBJ2-5 TRBV10-3 CAISEPDVAGASSEETQYF TGTGCCATCAGTGAGCCCGACGTGGCGGGGGCCTCTTCGGAAGAGACCCAGTACTTC
- - TRBJ1-1 TRBV2 CATRRGNTEAFF TGTGCCACCAGGCGGGGGAACACTGAAGCTTTCTTT
- - TRBJ2-7 TRBV3-1/TRBV3-2 CASSQDTPRGGDPYEQYF TGTGCCAGCAGCCAAGATACCCCCAGGGGGGGCGATCCCTACGAGCAGTACTTC
- - TRBJ2-5 TRBV11-2 CASSLVQTLRETQYF TGTGCCAGCAGCTTAGTACAAACTTTGCGAGAGACCCAGTACTTC
- - TRBJ1-2 TRBV5-4 CASSLVGGLGRGSNYGYTF TGTGCCAGCAGCTTGGTTGGCGGGCTGGGCCGAGGGTCTAACTATGGCTACACCTTC
- - TRBJ2-7 TRBV5-1 CASSPGRISSYEQYF TGCGCCAGCAGCCCCGGACGGATCAGCTCCTACGAGCAGTACTTC
- - TRBJ1-1 TRBV19 CASSTRDRTEAFF TGTGCCAGTAGTACACGGGACCGCACTGAAGCTTTCTTT
- - TRBJ1-2 TRBV21-1 CASSKSNLRVLYFYGYTF TGTGCCAGCAGCAAATCGAATCTTCGTGTTCTGTACTTCTATGGCTACACCTTC
- - TRBJ1-1 TRBV2 CASSLSEGWTEAFF TGTGCCAGCAGTCTATCGGAGGGATGGACTGAAGCTTTCTTT
- - TRBJ2-6 TRBV6-5 CASSRSSGANVLTF TGTGCCAGCAGTCGGAGTTCTGGGGCCAACGTCCTGACTTTC
few - TRBJ1-3 TRBV5-1 CASCPGAGSGNTIYF TGCGCCAGCTGCCCCGGGGCGGGTTCTGGAAACACCATATATTTT
few TRBD1 TRBJ1-1 TRBV10-3 CAIRDRGNTEAFF TGTGCCATCAGAGACAGGGGCAACACTGAAGCTTTCTTT
- TRBD2 TRBJ2-3 TRBV7-2 CASSSRTSQGDTQYF TGTGCCAGCAGCTCCCGGACTAGCCAGGGAGATACGCAGTATTTT
- - TRBJ2-7 TRBV15 CATSSLDSPKEQYF TGTGCCACCAGCAGCTTGGACAGCCCTAAGGAGCAGTACTTC
- - TRBJ2-5 TRBV6-2/TRBV6-3 CASSYSSKQETQYF TGTGCCAGCAGTTACTCGAGTAAACAAGAGACCCAGTACTTC
- - TRBJ2-5 TRBV5-1 CASSSGTVQETQYF TGCGCCAGCAGCAGCGGGACAGTACAAGAGACCCAGTACTTC